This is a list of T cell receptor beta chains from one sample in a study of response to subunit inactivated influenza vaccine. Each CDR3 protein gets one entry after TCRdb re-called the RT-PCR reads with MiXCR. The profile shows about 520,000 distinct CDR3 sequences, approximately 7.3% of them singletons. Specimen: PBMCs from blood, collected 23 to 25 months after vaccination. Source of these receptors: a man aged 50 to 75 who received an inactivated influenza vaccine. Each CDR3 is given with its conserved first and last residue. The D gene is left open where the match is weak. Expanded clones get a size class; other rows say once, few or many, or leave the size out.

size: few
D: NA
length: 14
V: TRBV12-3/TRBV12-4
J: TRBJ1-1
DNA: TGTGCCAGCAGTTTAAAAGGTACGAACACTGAAGCTTTCTTT
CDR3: CASSLKGTNTEAFF

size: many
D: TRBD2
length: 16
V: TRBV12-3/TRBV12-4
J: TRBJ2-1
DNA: TGTGCCAGCAGTCCCCGGCTAGCGGGGCTCTACAATGAGCAGTTCTTC
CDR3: CASSPRLAGLYNEQFF

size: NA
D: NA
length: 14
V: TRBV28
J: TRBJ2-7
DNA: TGTGCCAGCAGTTTACCCTTGGGAGCCTACGAGCAGTACTTC
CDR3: CASSLPLGAYEQYF

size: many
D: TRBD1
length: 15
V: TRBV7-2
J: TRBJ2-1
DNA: TGTGCCAGCAGGACCGGGACAGGGGGTAGCCATGAGCAGTTCTTC
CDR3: CASRTGTGGSHEQFF

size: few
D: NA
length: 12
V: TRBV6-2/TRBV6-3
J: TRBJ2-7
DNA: TGTGCCAGCAGCCTAAACGAGGGGGAGCAGTACTTC
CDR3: CASSLNEGEQYF

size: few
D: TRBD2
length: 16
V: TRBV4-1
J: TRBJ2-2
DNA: TGCGCCAGCAGCCAAGGGCAGCGGGGGAACACCGGGGAGCTGTTTTTT
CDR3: CASSQGQRGNTGELFF

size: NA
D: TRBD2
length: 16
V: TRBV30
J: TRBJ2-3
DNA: TGTGCCTGGAGTGTACGGGCAGCTGAGCGGGAAGATACGCAGTATTTT
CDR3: CAWSVRAAEREDTQYF

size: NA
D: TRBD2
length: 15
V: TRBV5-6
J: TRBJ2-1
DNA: TGTGCCAGCAGCTTAGCTAGCGGGGCTGGCAATGAGCAGTTCTTC
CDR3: CASSLASGAGNEQFF

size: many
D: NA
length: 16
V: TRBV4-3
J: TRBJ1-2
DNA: TGCGCCAGCAGCCAAGATAGTCGGACATATAACTATGGCTACACCTTC
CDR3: CASSQDSRTYNYGYTF

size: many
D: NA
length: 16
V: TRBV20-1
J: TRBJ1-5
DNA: TGCAGTGCTCTACCCCGGACCGTCGATAGCAATCAGCCCCAGCATTTT
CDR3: CSALPRTVDSNQPQHF

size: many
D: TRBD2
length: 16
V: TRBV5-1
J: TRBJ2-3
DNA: TGCGCCAGCAGCTGGACTAGCGGGACTAGCACAGATACGCAGTATTTT
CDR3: CASSWTSGTSTDTQYF

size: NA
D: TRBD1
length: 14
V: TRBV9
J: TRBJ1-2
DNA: TGTGCCAGCAGCCCCCGACAGGGAATCTATGGCTACACCTTC
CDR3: CASSPRQGIYGYTF

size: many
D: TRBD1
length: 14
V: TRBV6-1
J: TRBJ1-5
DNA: TGTGCCAGCATGACAGGGTTGCCCGGTCAGCCCCAGCATTTT
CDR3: CASMTGLPGQPQHF

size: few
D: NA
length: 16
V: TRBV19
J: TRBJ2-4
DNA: TGTGCCAGTAAACCACAGGGAAGACTAGCCAAAAACATTCAGTACTTC
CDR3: CASKPQGRLAKNIQYF

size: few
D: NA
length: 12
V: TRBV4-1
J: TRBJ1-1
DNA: TGCGCCAGCAGCCAAGACCGGGTAGACGCTTTCTTT
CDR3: CASSQDRVDAFF

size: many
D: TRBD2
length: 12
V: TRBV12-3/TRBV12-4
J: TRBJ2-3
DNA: TGTACTAGCGGGAGGAGGTCAGATACGCAGTATTTT
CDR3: CTSGRRSDTQYF

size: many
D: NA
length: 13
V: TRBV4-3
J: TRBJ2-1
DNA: TGCGCCAGCAGCCCAGATATCTACAATGAGCAGTTCTTC
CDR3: CASSPDIYNEQFF

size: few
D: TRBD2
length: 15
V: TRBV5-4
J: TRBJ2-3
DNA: TGTGCCAGCAGCTTGGCCGCTAGCGGAACAGATACGCAGTATTTT
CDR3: CASSLAASGTDTQYF

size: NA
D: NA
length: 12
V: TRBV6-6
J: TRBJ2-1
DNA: TGTGCCAGCAGAGGGGGGGCGGGCGAGCAGTTCTTC
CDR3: CASRGGAGEQFF

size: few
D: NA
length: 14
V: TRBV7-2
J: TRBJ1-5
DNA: TGTGCCAGCAGCTCACCGGGACAAAATCAGCCCCAGCATTTT
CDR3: CASSSPGQNQPQHF

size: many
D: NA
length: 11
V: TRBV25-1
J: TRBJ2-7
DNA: TGTGCCAGCAGTGAGTTTAACGAGCAGTACTTC
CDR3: CASSEFNEQYF

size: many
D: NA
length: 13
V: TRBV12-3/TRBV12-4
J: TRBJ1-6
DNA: TGTGCCAGCAGTTCCCAGGCCTATTCACCCCTCCACTTT
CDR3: CASSSQAYSPLHF

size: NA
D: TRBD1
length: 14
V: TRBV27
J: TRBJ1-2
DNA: TGTGCCAGCAGCCTTACCCGGACAGGGAATGGCTACACCTTC
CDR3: CASSLTRTGNGYTF

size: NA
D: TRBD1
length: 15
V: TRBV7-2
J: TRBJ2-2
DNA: TGTGCCAGCAGCTTACTCGGACAGGGCGCCGGGGAGCTGTTTTTT
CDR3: CASSLLGQGAGELFF

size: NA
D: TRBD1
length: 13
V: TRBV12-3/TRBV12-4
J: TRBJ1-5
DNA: TGTGCCAGCAGTCCACAGGGGTATCAGCCCCAGCATTTT
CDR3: CASSPQGYQPQHF

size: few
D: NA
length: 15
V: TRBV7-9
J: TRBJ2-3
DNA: TGTGCCAGCAGCCCCCAGGGCTACGGCACAGATACGCAGTATTTT
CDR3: CASSPQGYGTDTQYF

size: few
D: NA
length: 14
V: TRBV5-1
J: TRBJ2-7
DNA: TGCGCCAGCAGCTTGGACGGGCACTCCTACGAGCAGTACTTC
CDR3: CASSLDGHSYEQYF

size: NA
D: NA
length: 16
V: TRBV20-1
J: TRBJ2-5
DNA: TGCAGTGCTAGTCCCACGACCGGGGGACACAGGGAGACCCAGTACTTC
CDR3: CSASPTTGGHRETQYF

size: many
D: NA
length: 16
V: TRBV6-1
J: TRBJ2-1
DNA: TGTGCCAGCAGCCATGACAGTTTGAGCTCCTACAATGAGCAGTTCTTC
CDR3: CASSHDSLSSYNEQFF

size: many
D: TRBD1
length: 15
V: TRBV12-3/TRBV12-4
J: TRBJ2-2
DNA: TGTGCCAGCAGCCCGGGACAGGGATACACCGGGGAGCTGTTTTTT
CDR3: CASSPGQGYTGELFF

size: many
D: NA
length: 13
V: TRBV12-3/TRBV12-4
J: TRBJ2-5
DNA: TGTGCCAGCAGTTTGACTACCCAAGAGACCCAGTACTTC
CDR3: CASSLTTQETQYF

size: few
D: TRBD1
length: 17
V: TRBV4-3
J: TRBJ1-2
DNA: TGCGCCAGCAGCCAAGAAGCATCAGGGGGCCCTTCTGCGGGCTACACCTTC
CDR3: CASSQEASGGPSAGYTF

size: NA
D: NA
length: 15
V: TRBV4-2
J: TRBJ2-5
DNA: TGTGCCAGCAGCCAACGGGGGAGAACACAAGAGACCCAGTACTTC
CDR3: CASSQRGRTQETQYF

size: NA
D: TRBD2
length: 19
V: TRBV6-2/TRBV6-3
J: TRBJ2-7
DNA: TGTGCCAGCAGTTACTCGACGAGGACTAGCGGGAGAGGAAGCCACGAGCAGTACTTC
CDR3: CASSYSTRTSGRGSHEQYF

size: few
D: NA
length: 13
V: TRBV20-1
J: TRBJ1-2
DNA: TGCAGTGCCCCGAATCCTGAGGACTATGGCTACACCTTC
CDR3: CSAPNPEDYGYTF

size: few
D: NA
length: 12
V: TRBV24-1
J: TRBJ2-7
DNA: TGTGCCACCCCCCCCGGATTTTACGAGCAGTACTTC
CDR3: CATPPGFYEQYF

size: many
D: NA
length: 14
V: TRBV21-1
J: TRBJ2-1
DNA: TGTGCCAGCTTCCCCCCTAGCGGTTACAATGAGCAGTTCTTC
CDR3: CASFPPSGYNEQFF

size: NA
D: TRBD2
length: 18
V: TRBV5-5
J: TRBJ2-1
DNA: TGTGCCAGCAGCTTGGTTGTTGCGGTAGCGGGGGGCGACAATGAGCAGTGCTTC
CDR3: CASSLVVAVAGGDNEQCF

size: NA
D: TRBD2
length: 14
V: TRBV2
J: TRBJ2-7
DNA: TGTGCCAGTAGGAGCGGGAGGGCCGTTTACGAGCAGTACTTC
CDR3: CASRSGRAVYEQYF

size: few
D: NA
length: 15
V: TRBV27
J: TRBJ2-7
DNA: TGTGCCAGCAGTTTAGGGAGAAACGTCGGTTACGAGCAGTACTTC
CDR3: CASSLGRNVGYEQYF

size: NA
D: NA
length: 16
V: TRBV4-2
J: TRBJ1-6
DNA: TGTGCCAGCAGCCAACCCTCGGGCAGGGGAAATTCACCCCTCCACTTT
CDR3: CASSQPSGRGNSPLHF

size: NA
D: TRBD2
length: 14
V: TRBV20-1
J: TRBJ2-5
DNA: TGCAGTGCCCCCAGCGGGGGGGTTGGAGAGACCCAGTACTTC
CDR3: CSAPSGGVGETQYF

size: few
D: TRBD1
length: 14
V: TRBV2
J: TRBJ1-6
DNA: TGTGCCAGCAGTTCGGGACAGGGTTTCTCACCCCTCCACTTT
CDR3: CASSSGQGFSPLHF